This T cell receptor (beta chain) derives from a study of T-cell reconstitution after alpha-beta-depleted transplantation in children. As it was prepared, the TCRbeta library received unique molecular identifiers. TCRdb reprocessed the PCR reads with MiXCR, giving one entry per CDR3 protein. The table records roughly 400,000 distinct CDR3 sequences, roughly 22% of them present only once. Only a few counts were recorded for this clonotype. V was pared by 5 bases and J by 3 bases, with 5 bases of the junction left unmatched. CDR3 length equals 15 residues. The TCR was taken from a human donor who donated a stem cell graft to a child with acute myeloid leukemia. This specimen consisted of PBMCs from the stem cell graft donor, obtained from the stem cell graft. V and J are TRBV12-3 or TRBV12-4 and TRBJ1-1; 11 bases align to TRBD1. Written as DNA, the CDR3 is TGTGCCAGCAGTCGGACAGGGGGCGGGTACACTGAAGCTTTCTTT. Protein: CASSRTGGGYTEAFF.